These T cell receptor beta chains were read from a single sample in a study of T cell repertoires in cytomegalovirus infection. TCRdb ran MiXCR on the reads and lists one entry per CDR3 protein. The sample shows about 460,000 distinct CDR3 sequences, approximately 10% of them seen only once. The sample comprised PBMCs. All receptors come from a human donor in good health (CMV status not recorded). Some clones in this sample may be carry-over from other donors' samples. The CDR3 runs from the conserved cysteine through the conserved F or W. A D gene is named only where the DNA matches it firmly. Where a row states a size, it is once, few, many or the class of an expanded clone; other rows omit it.

d_gene: -; j_gene: TRBJ1-6; v_gene: TRBV12-3/TRBV12-4; abundance: many; CDR3nt: TGTGCCAGCAGTGCCCAGGGAACTTATAATTCACCCCTCCACTTT; CDR3aa: CASSAQGTYNSPLHF
d_gene: -; j_gene: TRBJ1-3; v_gene: TRBV12-3/TRBV12-4; abundance: many; CDR3nt: TGTGCCAGCAGTTTACCCCAGGGCTCTGGAAACACCATATATTTT; CDR3aa: CASSLPQGSGNTIYF
d_gene: TRBD1; j_gene: TRBJ2-3; v_gene: TRBV27; abundance: many; CDR3nt: TGTGCCAGCAGTCCGCACCCCCGGGACAGGGGGCCTTCTAGCACAGATACGCAGTATTTT; CDR3aa: CASSPHPRDRGPSSTDTQYF
d_gene: -; j_gene: TRBJ2-5; v_gene: TRBV2; abundance: -; CDR3nt: TGTGCCAGCAGACCAACGGCGTCTGCAGAGACCCAGTACTTC; CDR3aa: CASRPTASAETQYF
d_gene: -; j_gene: TRBJ2-7; v_gene: TRBV7-9; abundance: many; CDR3nt: TGTGCCAGCAGCCAGGATAGGCCCCTCACCCCCTACGAGCAGTACTTC; CDR3aa: CASSQDRPLTPYEQYF
d_gene: -; j_gene: TRBJ1-1; v_gene: TRBV28; abundance: few; CDR3nt: TGTGCCAGCAGTTTGGAAGCCACGGCGGAAGCTTTCTTT; CDR3aa: CASSLEATAEAFF
d_gene: -; j_gene: TRBJ2-3; v_gene: TRBV7-9; abundance: many; CDR3nt: TGTGCCAGCAGCTCGGATAAACAGGGTAGGACGGATACGCAGTATTTT; CDR3aa: CASSSDKQGRTDTQYF
d_gene: -; j_gene: TRBJ2-1; v_gene: TRBV30; abundance: few; CDR3nt: TGTGCCTGGAGTGTACGGGGTGATGAGCAGTTCTTC; CDR3aa: CAWSVRGDEQFF
d_gene: -; j_gene: TRBJ2-7; v_gene: TRBV19; abundance: few; CDR3nt: TGTGCCATCGCCACGGGACACGCGGCCTCCGAGCAGTACTTC; CDR3aa: CAIATGHAASEQYF
d_gene: -; j_gene: TRBJ1-1; v_gene: TRBV12-5; abundance: many; CDR3nt: TGTGCTAGTGGTTCGGAATCGGGCCGTCCCGCGGGTGAAGCTTTCTTT; CDR3aa: CASGSESGRPAGEAFF
d_gene: TRBD2; j_gene: TRBJ2-7; v_gene: TRBV20-1; abundance: -; CDR3nt: TGCAGTGCTAATGGACTAGCGGGAACCTACGAGCAGTACTTC; CDR3aa: CSANGLAGTYEQYF
d_gene: TRBD2; j_gene: TRBJ2-7; v_gene: TRBV20-1; abundance: few; CDR3nt: TGCAGTGCTAGAGATCCTCGGGGGGAAATGTACGAGCAGTACTTC; CDR3aa: CSARDPRGEMYEQYF
d_gene: -; j_gene: TRBJ1-1; v_gene: TRBV4-1; abundance: few; CDR3nt: TGCGCCAGCAGCCAAGATCTGTCCATTCAGGGGCCCGAAGCTTTCTTT; CDR3aa: CASSQDLSIQGPEAFF
d_gene: -; j_gene: TRBJ2-2; v_gene: TRBV7-8; abundance: many; CDR3nt: TGTGCCAGCAGCTTAGCAGGGGAGTATCCCACCGGGGAGCTGTTTTTT; CDR3aa: CASSLAGEYPTGELFF
d_gene: -; j_gene: TRBJ1-4; v_gene: TRBV2; abundance: -; CDR3nt: TGTGCCAGTCGGGTCCTTCCGAATGAAAAACTGTTTTTT; CDR3aa: CASRVLPNEKLFF
d_gene: TRBD2; j_gene: TRBJ2-3; v_gene: TRBV29-1; abundance: few; CDR3nt: TGCAGCGTTGGGGGACGGGGGGGACACACAGATACGCAGTATTTT; CDR3aa: CSVGGRGGHTDTQYF
d_gene: -; j_gene: TRBJ2-7; v_gene: TRBV27; abundance: few; CDR3nt: TGTGCCAGCAGTCGAAGGGATGAGTACTTC; CDR3aa: CASSRRDEYF